The clone carrying this T cell receptor (beta chain) appeared many times. Its antigen is as yet unknown. This record belongs to a study of regulatory T cells in long-lasting Graves disease. Study-wide background: Antithyroid drugs had been given to newly diagnosed Graves' patients for under 3 months. Study-wide points: TRBV28, TRBJ1-2 and TRBJ2-5 were favored in persistent disease.

J was trimmed by 4 bases and V by 4 bases; bases with no gene match: 10. This CDR3 region has 16 residues. Per the germline V gene, CDR1 is MNHEY and CDR2 is SMNVEV (reference sequence). Construction of the TCR beta libraries employed iRepertoire HTBI primers in conjunction with Arm-PCR of CDR3 regions. TCRdb called the multiplex PCR reads again in MiXCR, with one record for every CDR3 protein. Here the sample spans roughly 380,000 distinct CDR3 sequences, around 17% being singletons. Time point noted: newly diagnosed GD, antithyroid drugs for less than 3 months. The TCR library was made from RNA that had been extracted from PBMCs in TRIzol. The same data also went into a second study, on T cells in Graves' hyperthyroidism and ophthalmopathy. From that report: The hyperthyroidism patients had all been newly diagnosed, and their disease duration was under 2 months. Their ages ranged from 18 to 65 years. Clinical symptoms, serum thyroxine, TRAb, thyroid ultrasound and orbital computed tomography informed diagnoses.

The sequence came from a man aged 40-49 years with Graves disease. The sequences come from peripheral blood mononuclear cells (PBMCs), collected at new diagnosis, from a patient treated with antithyroid drugs. The rearrangement links TRBV27 to TRBJ2-5, with TRBD1 matching over 9 bases. The CDR3 is CASSSDIQGAGETQYF. In nucleotides, the CDR3 is TGTGCCAGCAGTTCCGACATACAGGGGGCTGGAGAGACCCAGTACTTC.